This T cell receptor beta chain originates from a study of T cell responses to AZD1222 COVID-19 vaccine. This clone showed up just once. Data came from immunoSEQ multiplex PCR; TCRdb stores just in-frame clones and leaves some out. The sample shows 95,000 to 100,000 clones, 86% of them seen only once. Germline V gene lookup returns CDR1 SGHAT and CDR2 FQNNGV. The CDR3 has 17 residues. The ends were cut back, 1 base at V and 0 bases at J, with 12 bases in the middle. This material consisted of peripheral blood, taken on day 0 of AZD1222 vaccination. The rearrangement uses TRBV11-2 and TRBJ2-2; D gene unclear. The TCR was taken from an adult in good health. CDR3 in amino acids: CASSLGPGGPNTGELFF. The CDR3 DNA is TGTGCCAGCAGCTTAGGACCGGGTGGACCGAACACCGGGGAGCTGTTTTTT.